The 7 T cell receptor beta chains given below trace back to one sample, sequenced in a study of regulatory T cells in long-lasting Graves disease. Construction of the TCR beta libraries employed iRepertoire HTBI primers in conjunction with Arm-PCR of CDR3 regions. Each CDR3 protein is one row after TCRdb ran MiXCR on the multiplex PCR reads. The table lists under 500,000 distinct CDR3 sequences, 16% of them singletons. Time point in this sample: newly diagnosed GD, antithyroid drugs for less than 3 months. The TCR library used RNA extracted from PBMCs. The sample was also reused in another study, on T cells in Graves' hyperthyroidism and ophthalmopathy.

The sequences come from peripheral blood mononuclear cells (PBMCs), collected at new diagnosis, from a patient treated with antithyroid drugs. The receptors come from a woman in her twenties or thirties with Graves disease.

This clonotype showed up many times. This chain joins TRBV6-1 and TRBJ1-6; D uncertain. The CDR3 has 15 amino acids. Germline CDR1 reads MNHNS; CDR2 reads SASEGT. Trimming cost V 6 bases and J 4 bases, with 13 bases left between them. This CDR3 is CASSPPKGYNSPLHF. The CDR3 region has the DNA TGTGCCAGCAGCCCCCCCAAAGGGTATAATTCACCCCTCCACTTT.

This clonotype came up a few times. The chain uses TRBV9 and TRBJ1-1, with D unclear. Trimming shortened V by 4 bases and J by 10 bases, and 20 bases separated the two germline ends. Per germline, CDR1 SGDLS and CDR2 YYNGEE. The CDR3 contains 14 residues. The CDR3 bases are TGTGCCAGCAGCATCAACCGAAAAGGTGGTGTAGCTTTCTTT. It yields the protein CASSINRKGGVAFF. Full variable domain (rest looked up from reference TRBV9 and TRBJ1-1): DSGVTQTPKHLITATGQRVTLRCSPRSGDLSVYWYQQSLDQGLQFLIQYYNGEERAKGNILERFSAQQFPDLHSELNLSSLELGDSALYFCASSINRKGGVAFFGQGTRLTVV.

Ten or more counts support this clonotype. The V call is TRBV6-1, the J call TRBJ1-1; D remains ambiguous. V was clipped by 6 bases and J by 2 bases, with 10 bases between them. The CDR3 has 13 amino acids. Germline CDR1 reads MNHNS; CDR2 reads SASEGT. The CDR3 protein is CASRLTYNTEAFF. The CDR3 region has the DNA TGTGCCAGCAGGCTCACATACAACACTGAAGCTTTCTTT.

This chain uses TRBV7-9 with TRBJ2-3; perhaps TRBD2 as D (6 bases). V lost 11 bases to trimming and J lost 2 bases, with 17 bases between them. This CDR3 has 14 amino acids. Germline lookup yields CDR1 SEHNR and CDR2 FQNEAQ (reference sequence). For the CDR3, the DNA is TGTGCCGGCTTAAGTGGGGGGTACACAGATACGCAGTATTTT. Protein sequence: CAGLSGGYTDTQYF. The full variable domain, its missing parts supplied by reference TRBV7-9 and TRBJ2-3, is DTGVSQNPRHKITKRGQNVTFRCDPISEHNRLYWYRQTLGQGPEFLTYFQNEAQLEKSRLLSDRFSAERPKGSFSTLEIQRTEQGDSAMYLCAGLSGGYTDTQYFGPGTRLTVL.

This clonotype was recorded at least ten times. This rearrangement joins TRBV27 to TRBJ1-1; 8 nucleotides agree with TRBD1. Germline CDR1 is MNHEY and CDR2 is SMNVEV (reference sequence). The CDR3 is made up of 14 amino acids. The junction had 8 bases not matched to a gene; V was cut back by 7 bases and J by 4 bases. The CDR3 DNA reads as TGTGCCAGCATCCAGACAGGGGTGGCCACTGAAGCTTTCTTT. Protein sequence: CASIQTGVATEAFF.

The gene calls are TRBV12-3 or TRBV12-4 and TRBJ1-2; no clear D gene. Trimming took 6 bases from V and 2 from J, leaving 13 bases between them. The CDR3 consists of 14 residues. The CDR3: CASRPTRTNYGYTF. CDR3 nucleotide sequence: TGTGCCAGCAGGCCGACCAGGACCAACTATGGCTACACCTTC.

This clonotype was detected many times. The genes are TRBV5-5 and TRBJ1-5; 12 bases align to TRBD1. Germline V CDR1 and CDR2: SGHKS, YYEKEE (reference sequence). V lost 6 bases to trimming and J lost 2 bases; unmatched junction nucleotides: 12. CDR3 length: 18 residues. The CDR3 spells CASTSGQGAWDRNQPQHF. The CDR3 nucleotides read TGTGCCAGCACCTCGGGACAGGGGGCTTGGGATCGCAATCAGCCCCAGCATTTT. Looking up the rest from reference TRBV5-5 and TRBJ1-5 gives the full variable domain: DAGVTQSPTHLIKTRGQQVTLRCSPISGHKSVSWYQQVLGQGPQFIFQYYEKEERGRGNFPDRFSARQFPNYSSELNVNALLLGDSALYLCASTSGQGAWDRNQPQHFGDGTRLSIL.